A single sample is the source of the 10 T cell receptor beta chains below, sequenced in a study of T cell changes during pregnancy in multiple sclerosis. Measured with immunoSEQ multiplex PCR; TCRdb has only the in-frame clones, and not every one. The sample lists approximately 30,000 clones; 80% to 90% were seen once. Material: CD8+ T cells from peripheral blood mononuclear cells, obtained in the third trimester of pregnancy. Receptors were obtained from a female donor with multiple sclerosis, enrolled in a pregnancy study.

The chain combines TRBV6-5 with TRBJ1-1, with 7 bases matching TRBD1. V shed 2 bases, J shed 5 bases, and the junction held 2 bases outside the gene matches. Germline CDR1 and CDR2: MNHEY and SVGAGI. The CDR3 consists of 13 residues. CDR3 amino acids: CASSYPRGTEAFF. CDR3 sequence (DNA): TGTGCCAGCAGTTACCCCAGGGGGACTGAAGCTTTCTTT.

This clone occurred once. The rearrangement uses TRBV27 and TRBJ1-4; D unresolved. From germline, CDR1 is MNHEY and CDR2 SMNVEV (reference sequence). Trimming took off 2 bases at V and 5 bases at J, with 9 bases between the two ends. The CDR3 spans 14 residues. In DNA, the CDR3 is TGTGCCAGCAGTTTAGGTCAGAAGAATGAAAAACTGTTTTTT. It is translated as CASSLGQKNEKLFF.

The rearrangement joins TRBV15 to TRBJ1-1; TRBD1 matches 8 bases. The CDR3 extends over 19 amino acids. V dropped 5 bases and J dropped 0; count of bases not matched to a gene: 17. CDR1 is LNHNV and CDR2 is YYDKDF in the germline V gene (reference sequence). CDR3 nucleotides: TGTGCCACCAGCGCTGGGGGGGTCTCACAGGGGGGAATGAACACTGAAGCTTTCTTT. Its protein is CATSAGGVSQGGMNTEAFF. Complete variable domain (other parts from reference TRBV15 and TRBJ1-1): DAMVIQNPRYQVTQFGKPVTLSCSQTLNHNVMYWYQQKSSQAPKLLFHYYDKDFNNEADTPDNFQSRRPNTSFCFLDIRSPGLGDTAMYLCATSAGGVSQGGMNTEAFFGQGTRLTVV.

This chain links TRBV7-9 with TRBJ2-3, with 7 nucleotides matching TRBD2. V shed 5 bases and J 6 bases; nucleotides not matched to a gene: 5. Germline assignment: CDR1 SEHNR and CDR2 FQNEAQ (reference sequence). The CDR3 runs 13 residues. The CDR3 reads CASSPIGGDTQYF. CDR3 in DNA: TGTGCCAGCAGCCCTATCGGGGGGGATACGCAGTATTTT.

The V and J genes are TRBV30 and TRBJ2-1, with TRBD2 matching 8 bases. CDR3 size: 14 residues. Germline V gives CDR1 GTSNPN, CDR2 SVGIG (reference sequence). V dropped 1 base and J dropped 3; count of bases not matched to a gene: 2. This CDR3 is CAWSAGGLYNEQFF. DNA for the CDR3: TGTGCCTGGAGTGCGGGGGGGCTCTACAATGAGCAGTTCTTC.

The rearrangement joins TRBV19 to TRBJ1-2; unclear D gene. CDR1 LNHDA and CDR2 SQIVND come from the germline V gene (reference sequence). The CDR3 has 20 amino acids. The V gene lost 3 bases and the J gene lost 0 bases, with 26 bases spanning the gap. The CDR3 coding sequence is TGTGCCAGTAGTATGTACGGTTCCAATATCGCGGGCAGCTCTAACTATGGCTACACCTTC. Its translation: CASSMYGSNIAGSSNYGYTF.

V is TRBV10-2 and J is TRBJ1-1; weak D call: TRBD1 (6 bases). V lost 5 bases and J lost 0, with 25 bases in between. This CDR3 is built from 19 residues. The germline V gene encodes CDR1 WSHSY and CDR2 SAAADI. The CDR3 DNA reads as TGCGCCAGCAGTTACGCTACAGGGACCCCGTCCAAGATGAACACTGAAGCTTTCTTT. Its protein product is CASSYATGTPSKMNTEAFF.

This clone came up once. The V call is TRBV6-1, the J call TRBJ1-1, with D possibly TRBD1 on 5 matching bases. V shed 10 bases and J shed 12 bases, with 15 bases lying between them. Germline CDR1 MNHNS, CDR2 SASEGT. The CDR3 has 10 residues. The CDR3 sequence: CATETVKTFF. CDR3 nucleotides: TGTGCCACCGAGACAGTCAAAACTTTCTTT.

This clone was seen a handful of times. This CDR3 is CATYDRDHQPQHF. In DNA, the CDR3 is TGTGCCACCTATGACAGGGATCATCAGCCCCAGCATTTT. This rearrangement joins TRBV6-1 to TRBJ1-5; 7 nucleotides match TRBD1. The CDR3 loop spans 13 amino acids. The germline V gene encodes CDR1 MNHNS and CDR2 SASEGT. The ends lost 10 bases at V and 5 bases at J; junction bases unmatched: 8.

The J gene is TRBJ2-5, the V gene TRBV10-1; no definite D call. The V gene lost 0 bases and the J gene lost 5 bases, with 10 bases spanning the gap. The CDR3 loop spans 14 amino acids. Germline CDR1 reads WNHNN; CDR2 reads SYGVQD (reference sequence). The CDR3 loop is CASSESGLGETQYF. As DNA, the CDR3 is TGCGCCAGCAGTGAGTCGGGTCTCGGGGAGACCCAGTACTTC.